Listed below are T cell receptor beta chains from one sample, sequenced in a study of technical replicates of blood from a few donors. Assay: immunoSEQ multiplex PCR; the TCRdb copy retains only in-frame clones and omits some. The sample includes 15,000 to 20,000 clones, 80% to 85% of them seen just once. Sequencing used PBMCs. The receptors here all came from a human donor in good health. Each CDR3 is given with its conserved first and last residue. D genes are given only for firm matches. The listing skips clone size in some rows; elsewhere it reads once, few, many or a size class.

-	-	TRBV5-1	TRBJ2-1	TGCGCCAGCAGCTTGAGGCCTGTCGCGCTAGTTGTGGGTTCCTACAATGAGCAGTTCTTC	CASSLRPVALVVGSYNEQFF
-	-	TRBV6-6	TRBJ1-4	TGTGCCAGCAGTGGACAGTATGAAAAACTGTTTTTT	CASSGQYEKLFF
-	-	TRBV25-1	TRBJ2-1	TGTGCCAGCTCCCGGGACTCGAACTACAATGAGCAGTTCTTC	CASSRDSNYNEQFF
-	-	TRBV28	TRBJ1-5	TGTGCCAGCAGTCCCCCCGGAGGGCTTAGCAATCAGCCCCAGCATTTT	CASSPPGGLSNQPQHF
-	-	TRBV5-4	TRBJ1-2	TGTGCCAGCCCAGGAAAGACCTATGGCTACACCTTC	CASPGKTYGYTF
-	-	TRBV10-2	TRBJ2-2	TGCGCCAGCCAGCCTAGCTACACCGGGGAGCTGTTTTTT	CASQPSYTGELFF
-	TRBD1	TRBV7-9	TRBJ2-5	TGTGCCAGCGCTTTGATAGGGACAGAAGAGACCCAGTACTTC	CASALIGTEETQYF
-	TRBD2	TRBV30	TRBJ2-1	TGTGCCTGGAGTATAGGACTAGCGGGAGGCAATGAGCAGTTCTTC	CAWSIGLAGGNEQFF
-	-	TRBV9	TRBJ1-5	TGTGCCAGCAGCGTAGCTTTCCAGAGCAATCAGCCCCAGCATTTT	CASSVAFQSNQPQHF
-	-	TRBV2	TRBJ2-1	TGTGCCAGCAGTGAGGGCGGACTCTCCTACAATGAGCAGTTCTTC	CASSEGGLSYNEQFF
-	TRBD1	TRBV7-2	TRBJ2-4	TGTGCCAGCAGCTCTGCCAGGGGGACGGGAAACATTCAGTACTTC	CASSSARGTGNIQYF
-	-	TRBV5-1	TRBJ2-7	TGCGCCAGCAGTACCCCCCCCAGGGGCCACGAGCAGTACTTC	CASSTPPRGHEQYF
-	-	TRBV5-1	TRBJ2-7	TGCGCCAGCAGCTTTACAGGAGCCGAGCAGTACTTC	CASSFTGAEQYF
-	-	TRBV6-1	TRBJ1-1	TGTGCCAGCAGTGAACAATTGGTGAGGCAAGGTGAAGCTTTCTTT	CASSEQLVRQGEAFF
-	-	TRBV7-7	TRBJ1-5	TGTGCCAGCAGCCATCAGGGATTTTGCAATCAGCCCCAGCATTTT	CASSHQGFCNQPQHF
-	-	TRBV18	TRBJ2-3	TGTGCCAGCTCACTCGGAGGAGAGACAGATACGCAGTATTTT	CASSLGGETDTQYF
-	TRBD2	TRBV7-9	TRBJ2-7	TGTGCCAGCAGCCCGACTAGCTCCGAGCAGTACTTC	CASSPTSSEQYF
-	-	TRBV27	TRBJ2-1	TGTGCCAGCAGTTTGTATCCCAATGAGCAGTTCTTC	CASSLYPNEQFF
-	-	TRBV28	TRBJ2-6	TGTGCCAGCAGTTGGGGGACTTCCAGTTCTGGGGCCAACGTCCTGACTTTC	CASSWGTSSSGANVLTF
-	TRBD1	TRBV29-1	TRBJ2-5	TGCAGCGTTACGACCGGGACAGGGGATGGGACCCAGTACTTC	CSVTTGTGDGTQYF
-	TRBD2	TRBV5-1	TRBJ2-1	TGCGCCAGCAGCTTGAACCTAGCGGAAACCAATGAGCAGTTCTTC	CASSLNLAETNEQFF
medium-sized	TRBD1	TRBV11-2	TRBJ1-1	TGTGCCAGCAGCCCAGGGGGACAAGTTGAAGCTTTCTTT	CASSPGGQVEAFF
few	TRBD1	TRBV18	TRBJ1-1	TGTGCCAGCTCAGCCGGACAGGGGGCGGTGAGAGCTTTCTTT	CASSAGQGAVRAFF
-	TRBD2	TRBV7-9	TRBJ2-3	TGTGCCAGCAGCTGGGTAGCGGGAGGCACAGATACGCAGTATTTT	CASSWVAGGTDTQYF
-	TRBD1	TRBV5-1	TRBJ2-3	TGCGCCAGCAGCATCCCAACAGGGGCGGACACAGATACGCAGTATTTT	CASSIPTGADTDTQYF
-	-	TRBV5-5	TRBJ2-7	TGTGCCAGCAGTCGGGATATACCTTCCTACGAGCAGTACTTC	CASSRDIPSYEQYF
once	-	TRBV7-6	TRBJ1-4	TGTGCCAGCAGCCCATACGTTCGCGGGGCAACTAATGAAAAACTGTTTTTT	CASSPYVRGATNEKLFF
-	TRBD1	TRBV18	TRBJ2-1	TGTGCCAGCTCACCGCGACAGGGGAATGACAGGGGTGAGCAGTTCTTC	CASSPRQGNDRGEQFF
-	-	TRBV6-7	TRBJ1-5	TGTGCCAGAGCGACAGGTTTGTGGGGCAATCAGCCCCAGCATTTT	CARATGLWGNQPQHF
-	TRBD2	TRBV11-2	TRBJ2-7	TGTGCCAGGGGCCCAACTAGCGGGACTTTATCCACCCACGAGCAGTACTTC	CARGPTSGTLSTHEQYF
-	-	TRBV6-5	TRBJ2-7	TGTGCCAGCAGTCGCGACAGCGCGAGCTCCTACGAGCAGTACTTC	CASSRDSASSYEQYF
-	TRBD2	TRBV2	TRBJ2-7	TGTGCCAGCATTCTAGCGGGATCGTCGGGGGAGCAGTACTTC	CASILAGSSGEQYF
-	-	TRBV14	TRBJ1-1	TGTGCCAGCAGCCAAGACCCCCGCACTGAAGCTTTCTTT	CASSQDPRTEAFF
-	-	TRBV6-5	TRBJ1-2	TGTGCCAGCAGCCCTAGACAGTCCTGGGGAGGCTACACCTTC	CASSPRQSWGGYTF
-	TRBD2	TRBV7-2	TRBJ2-7	TGTGCCAGCAGCTCACCCAGCGGGAGTCTTTACCGCGAGCAGTACTTC	CASSSPSGSLYREQYF
-	-	TRBV5-8	TRBJ1-1	TGTGCCAGCAGCAGCTACGGGAGTTCTGAAGCTTTCTTT	CASSSYGSSEAFF
-	-	TRBV5-1	TRBJ2-2	TGCGCCAGCAGCTTGATAGCTAGCGAGAACACCGGGGAGCTGTTTTTT	CASSLIASENTGELFF
-	-	TRBV4-2	TRBJ1-1	TGTGCCAGCAGCCAAGACTTCAGGGTTTGGGGCACTGAAGCTTTCTTT	CASSQDFRVWGTEAFF
once	TRBD1	TRBV27	TRBJ1-1	TGTGCCAGCAGTTCCCCCGGGACAGCCACTGAAGCTTTCTTT	CASSSPGTATEAFF
-	TRBD2	TRBV18	TRBJ2-1	TGTGCCAGCTCACTCGGGCCGGGACTAGCGGGAGATGGCTCCTACAATGAGCAGTTCTTC	CASSLGPGLAGDGSYNEQFF
once	TRBD2	TRBV6-1	TRBJ2-7	TGTGCCAGCAGCCGAGCGGGGCCCTACGAGCAGTACTTC	CASSRAGPYEQYF
-	-	TRBV19	TRBJ1-5	TGTGCCAGTAGCCTAACAGGGTATCAGCCCCAGCATTTT	CASSLTGYQPQHF
-	-	TRBV28	TRBJ2-4	TGTGCCAGCAGTTTACCCACAGACAGGAGAAACATTCAGTACTTC	CASSLPTDRRNIQYF
-	TRBD1	TRBV5-1	TRBJ1-4	TGCGCCAGCAGCTGGACAGGGGGCGGCAATGAAAAACTGTTTTTT	CASSWTGGGNEKLFF
once	TRBD2	TRBV5-1	TRBJ2-1	TGCGCCAGCAGCTTTCTAGCGGGAGGATTCAATGAGCAGTTCTTC	CASSFLAGGFNEQFF
-	TRBD1	TRBV7-9	TRBJ2-5	TGTGCCAGCAGCTTATTACTCGGACAGGGAGAGACCCAGTACTTC	CASSLLLGQGETQYF
once	TRBD2	TRBV11-2	TRBJ2-1	TGTGCCAGCAGCCCACGGTTCGGGACTACATCACTCAGGAATGAGCAGTTCTTC	CASSPRFGTTSLRNEQFF